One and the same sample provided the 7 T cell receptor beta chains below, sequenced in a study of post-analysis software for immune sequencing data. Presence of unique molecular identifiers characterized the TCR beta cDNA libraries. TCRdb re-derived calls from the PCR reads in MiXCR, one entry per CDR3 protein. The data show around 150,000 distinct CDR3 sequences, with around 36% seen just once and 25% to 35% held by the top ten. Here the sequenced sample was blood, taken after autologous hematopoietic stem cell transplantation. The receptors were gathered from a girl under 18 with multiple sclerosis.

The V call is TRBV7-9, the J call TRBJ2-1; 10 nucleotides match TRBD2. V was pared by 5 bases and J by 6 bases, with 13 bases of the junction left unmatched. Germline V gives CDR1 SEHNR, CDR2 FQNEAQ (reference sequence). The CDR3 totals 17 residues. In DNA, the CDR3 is TGTGCCAGCAGCAAAGGACTAGCGGCCCTCCTGGGCAATGAGCAGTTCTTC. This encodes CASSKGLAALLGNEQFF.

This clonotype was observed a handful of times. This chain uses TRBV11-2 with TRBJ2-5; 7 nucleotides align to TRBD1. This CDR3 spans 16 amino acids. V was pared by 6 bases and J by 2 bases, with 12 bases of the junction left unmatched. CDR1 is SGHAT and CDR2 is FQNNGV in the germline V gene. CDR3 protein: CASRFRNLGQQETQYF. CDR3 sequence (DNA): TGTGCCAGCAGATTTAGAAACCTGGGACAGCAAGAGACCCAGTACTTC.

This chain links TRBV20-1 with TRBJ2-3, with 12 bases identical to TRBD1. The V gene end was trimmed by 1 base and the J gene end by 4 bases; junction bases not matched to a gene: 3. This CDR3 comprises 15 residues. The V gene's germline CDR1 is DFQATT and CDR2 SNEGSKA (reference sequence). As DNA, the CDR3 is TGCAGTGCTAGAGCGGGACAGGGGGCCGCAGATACGCAGTATTTT. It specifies CSARAGQGAADTQYF.

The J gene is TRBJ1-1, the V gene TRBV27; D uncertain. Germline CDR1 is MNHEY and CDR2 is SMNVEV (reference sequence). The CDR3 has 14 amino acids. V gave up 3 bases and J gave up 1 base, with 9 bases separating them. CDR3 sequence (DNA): TGTGCCAGCAGTTTGAAGCAGCCGAACACTGAAGCTTTCTTT. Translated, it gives CASSLKQPNTEAFF.

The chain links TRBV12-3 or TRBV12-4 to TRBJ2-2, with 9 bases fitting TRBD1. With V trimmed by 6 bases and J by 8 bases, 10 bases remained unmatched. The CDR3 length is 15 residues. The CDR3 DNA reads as TGTGCCAGCAGCCCCTCCGGGACAGGGTTGGGGGAGCTGTTTTTT. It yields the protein CASSPSGTGLGELFF.

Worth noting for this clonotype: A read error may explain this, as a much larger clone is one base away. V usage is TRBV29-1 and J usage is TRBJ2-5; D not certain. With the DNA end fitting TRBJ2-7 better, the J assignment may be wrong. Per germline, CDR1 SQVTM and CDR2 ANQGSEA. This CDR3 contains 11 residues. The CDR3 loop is CSVDPGREQYF. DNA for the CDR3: TGCAGCGTTGACCCGGGTCGCGAGCAGTACTTC.

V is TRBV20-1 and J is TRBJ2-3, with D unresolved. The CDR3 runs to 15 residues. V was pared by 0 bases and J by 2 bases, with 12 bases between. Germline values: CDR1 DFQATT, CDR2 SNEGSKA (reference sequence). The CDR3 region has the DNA TGCAGTGCTAGAGATCAAGTTTCCTCCACAGATACGCAGTATTTT. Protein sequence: CSARDQVSSTDTQYF.